This entry lists 4 T cell receptor beta chains sequenced from one sample in a study of T cells in Graves' hyperthyroidism and ophthalmopathy. There were TCR beta CDR3 regions amplified from RNA transcripts. Primed by the HTBI set, a first-round RT-PCR was run on the TCR CDR3. TCRdb re-analysed the multiplex PCR reads in MiXCR, keeping a single row per CDR3 protein. The repertoire holds just under 750,000 distinct CDR3 sequences, with 35% as singletons. The sample comprised blood. Receptors were obtained from a woman aged 40 to 55 with Graves' hyperthyroidism.

Only a few counts were recorded for this clonotype. The rearrangement joins TRBV7-9 to TRBJ2-7; 8 nucleotides line up with TRBD1. CDR1 is SEHNR and CDR2 is FQNEAQ in the germline V gene (reference sequence). V dropped 5 bases and J dropped 5; count of bases not matched to a gene: 8. The CDR3 loop spans 14 amino acids. This CDR3 reads CASSHRDRSNEQYF. The CDR3 DNA reads as TGTGCCAGCAGCCACCGGGACAGGTCCAACGAGCAGTACTTC.

This clonotype has ten or more counts. CDR3 nucleotides: TGTGCCAGTCAAGAGATGGGTGAAGCTTTCTTT. Amino acid sequence: CASQEMGEAFF. The chain couples TRBV19 to TRBJ1-1; no definite D call. This CDR3 is built from 11 residues. Trimming took 8 bases from V and 7 from J, leaving 11 bases between them. Germline lookup yields CDR1 LNHDA and CDR2 SQIVND (reference sequence).

The CDR3 spells CSVDGLAGAKEDTQYF. The CDR3 bases are TGCAGCGTTGACGGATTAGCGGGGGCAAAGGAAGATACGCAGTATTTT. This chain uses TRBV29-1 with TRBJ2-3, with 9 bases aligning to TRBD2. Germline CDR1 is SQVTM and CDR2 is ANQGSEA. This CDR3 has 16 residues. J was trimmed by 5 bases and V by 3 bases; bases with no gene match: 12.

The V gene is TRBV29-1, the J gene TRBJ1-5, with D possibly TRBD1 on 5 matching bases. Germline CDR1 and CDR2: SQVTM and ANQGSEA. This CDR3 contains 12 residues. V shed 8 bases and J shed 5 bases, with 13 bases lying between them. CDR3 loop: CSPGGRDQPQHF. The CDR3 DNA follows: TGCAGCCCCGGTGGCAGGGATCAGCCCCAGCATTTT.